This T cell receptor beta chain was retrieved from a study of PD-1 blockade in classical Hodgkin lymphoma. V shed 0 bases and J shed 8 bases, with 20 bases lying between them. The CDR3 covers 16 residues. CDR1 and CDR2 (germline): SGDLS, YYNGEE. Assay used: immunoSEQ multiplex PCR; TCRdb lists only in-frame clones, some missing. The repertoire consists of tens of thousands of clones, with about three quarters occurring once and the leading ten covering around 4%. On this clone itself: Its specificity is not known.

Every patient relapsed after autologous stem cell transplantation, and brentuximab vedotin exposure varied. Study observations and caveats: When nivolumab was started under 1 year after ASCT, patients were excluded. Compared with healthy donors, newly diagnosed patients reportedly showed lower baseline TCR diversity.

The TCR comes from a human donor with classical Hodgkin lymphoma. V usage is TRBV9 and J usage is TRBJ1-1; no clear D. Specimen: peripheral blood mononuclear cells (PBMCs), collected before the second cycle of nivolumab. The CDR3 loop is CASSVGGGLLSSEAFF. CDR3 nucleotides: TGTGCCAGCAGCGTAGGTGGCGGTTTGCTCTCCAGCGAAGCTTTCTTT.